The 16 T cell receptor beta chains below come from one sample, sequenced in a study of blood T cell repertoires in COVID-19. This table comes from immunoSEQ multiplex PCR, and its TCRdb copy is limited to in-frame clones, with some not included. The profile shows 200,000 to 250,000 clones, roughly 80% of them singletons. The sample taken for sequencing was PBMCs or T cells enriched from blood (not recorded which). These receptors were taken from a woman in her forties with acute COVID-19.

This clone turned up a few times. The chain combines TRBV27 with TRBJ2-2; TRBD2 aligns across 11 bases. The germline gives CDR1 MNHEY, CDR2 SMNVEV (reference sequence). The CDR3 has 17 amino acids. V was clipped by 6 bases and J by 0 bases; unmatched bases: 6. CDR3 in DNA: TGTGCCAGCAGAAAAGGGACTAGCGGTTCGAACACCGGGGAGCTGTTTTTT. It specifies CASRKGTSGSNTGELFF.

This chain connects TRBV7-2 to TRBJ1-1; a possible D gene is TRBD1 (6 bases). The CDR3 is made up of 15 amino acids. Trimming shortened V by 7 bases and J by 2 bases, and 17 bases separated the two germline ends. Germline loops: CDR1 SGHTA, CDR2 FQGNSA. The CDR3 protein is CASILLRGANTEAFF. The DNA for the CDR3 is TGTGCCAGCATCCTATTACGGGGGGCCAACACTGAAGCTTTCTTT.

The rearrangement joins TRBV27 to TRBJ2-1; possible D gene TRBD2, 6 bases. CDR3 length equals 13 residues. CDR1 is MNHEY and CDR2 is SMNVEV in the germline V gene (reference sequence). V was clipped by 6 bases and J by 8 bases, with 14 bases between them. Written as DNA, the CDR3 is TGTGCCAGCAGCCGAGCGGGTAGGGATGAGCAGTTCTTC. Translation gives CASSRAGRDEQFF.

This clone occurred a few times. The chain couples TRBV12-3 or TRBV12-4 to TRBJ2-1; the D is unclear. The CDR3 length is 13 residues. V was shortened by 6 bases and J by 2 bases, with 8 bases between the two germline ends. The CDR3 coding sequence is TGTGCCAGCAGCCTCGACACCTACAATGAGCAGTTCTTC. Protein: CASSLDTYNEQFF.

The chain employs TRBV5-1 and TRBJ2-7, with unresolved D. This CDR3 has 11 amino acids. The germline gives CDR1 SGHRS, CDR2 YFSETQ. V lost 0 bases, J lost 7 bases, and 5 bases lay in between. Written as DNA, the CDR3 is TGCGCCAGCAGCTTGGGAGCGGAGCAGTACTTC. It codes for CASSLGAEQYF.

J is TRBJ2-7 and V is TRBV3-1 (or the pseudogene TRBV3-2); D is undetermined. Germline V gene lookup returns CDR1 LGHDT and CDR2 YNNKEL (reference sequence). The CDR3 has 11 amino acids. Trimming left V 1 base short and J 5 bases short, with 3 bases between. The CDR3 protein is CASSQVNEQYF. The CDR3 DNA sequence: TGTGCCAGCAGCCAAGTTAACGAGCAGTACTTC.

CDR3 amino acids: CASSLARGWGEVQYF. The DNA of the CDR3 is TGTGCCAGCAGCTTAGCCCGCGGTTGGGGGGAGGTCCAGTACTTC. This chain connects TRBV7-3 to TRBJ2-5; D perhaps matches TRBD2 (6 bases). Trimming stripped 2 bases from V and 10 bases from J, with 20 bases between. The CDR3 has 15 residues. CDR1 and CDR2 (germline): SGHTA, FQGTGA.

The gene calls are TRBV3-1 (or the pseudogene TRBV3-2) and TRBJ1-2; 9 nucleotides align to TRBD1. Unmatched junction bases numbered 8, after V lost 5 bases and J lost 7 bases. The CDR3 runs to 14 residues. Looked up from germline, CDR1 is LGHDT and CDR2 is YNNKEL (reference sequence). The CDR3 spells CASSEPGQGVGYTF. The CDR3 DNA sequence: TGTGCCAGCAGCGAACCGGGACAGGGTGTTGGCTACACCTTC.

The V gene is TRBV24-1, the J gene TRBJ2-7; TRBD2 matches at 9 bases. In germline, CDR1 is KGHDR, CDR2 SFDVKD. The junction had 10 bases not matched to a gene; V was cut back by 11 bases and J by 6 bases. CDR3 length: 13 amino acids. In DNA, the CDR3 is TGTGCCATCGGGACTAGCATTGGGGGCGAGCAGTACTTC. This codes for CAIGTSIGGEQYF.

CDR3 bases: TGTGCCAGCAGTGAAATTAGCGGAGGAGGAGATACGCAGTATTTT. It translates to CASSEISGGGDTQYF. The rearrangement links TRBV6-1 to TRBJ2-3, with TRBD2 as a possible D gene (6 bases). Germline CDR1 is MNHNS and CDR2 is SASEGT. V shed 2 bases and J shed 5 bases, with 14 bases lying between them. The CDR3 has 15 amino acids.

The chain uses TRBV7-2 and TRBJ2-3; 7 positions match TRBD2. Germline trimming cut 5 bases from V and 5 bases from J; bases unmatched to any gene: 7. The CDR3 runs 14 residues. Germline V lookup: CDR1 SGHTA, CDR2 FQGNSA. CDR3 protein: CASSPGTNQDTQYF. In nucleotides, the CDR3 is TGTGCCAGCAGCCCAGGGACTAACCAAGATACGCAGTATTTT.

V is TRBV6-5 and J is TRBJ1-2; 9 bases are a match to TRBD1. J gave up 4 bases and V 7 bases, and 10 bases lay outside the gene matches. The CDR3 sequence is 15 residues long. From germline, CDR1 is MNHEY and CDR2 SVGAGI. The CDR3 DNA reads TGTGCCAGCACCCGGGACAGGGCGATTATCTATGGCTACACCTTC. Protein product: CASTRDRAIIYGYTF.

The sample holds one count of this clone. The CDR3 region is CAWSGTGSSGYTF. The CDR3 DNA is TGTGCCTGGAGTGGTACCGGTTCGTCTGGCTACACCTTC. The rearrangement uses TRBV30 and TRBJ1-2; D gene unclear. V was pared by 1 base and J by 7 bases, with 13 bases between. The CDR3 is made up of 13 amino acids. From germline, CDR1 is GTSNPN and CDR2 SVGIG (reference sequence).

With regard to this clone: The junction differs from germline at one of its ends, possibly a read error. V and J are TRBV4-2 and TRBJ1-1; 8 nucleotides agree with TRBD1. The CDR3 has 14 residues. Germline V lookup: CDR1 LGHNA, CDR2 YNFKEQ. The CDR3 sequence is CASSRRDRNAEAFF. CDR3 bases: TGTGCCAGCAGCCGACGGGACAGGAACGCTGAAGCTTTCTTT.

This sequence joins TRBV25-1 and TRBJ1-2, with 8 nucleotides matching TRBD1. CDR1 is MGHDK, CDR2 SYGVNS, per germline. With V trimmed by 3 bases and J by 8 bases, 2 bases remained unmatched. The CDR3 has 12 residues. This chain's CDR3 is CASSDRGQGYTF. The DNA for the CDR3 is TGTGCCAGCAGTGACAGGGGGCAAGGCTACACCTTC.

This clone was counted only a few times. The J gene is TRBJ1-6, the V gene TRBV2; D is unclear. The germline gives CDR1 SNHLY, CDR2 FYNNEI. Trimming stripped 7 bases from V and 6 bases from J, with 10 bases between. This CDR3 spans 13 amino acids. The CDR3 spells CASTEQTNSPLHF. As DNA, the CDR3 is TGTGCCAGCACGGAGCAGACTAATTCACCCCTCCACTTT.